This passage covers 18 T cell receptor beta chains from one sample sequenced in a study of CD8 T cells in Susac syndrome. Random hexamers were used to reverse transcribe an amount of about 0.5 to 1 ug RNA. TCRdb processed the immunoSEQ multiplex PCR reads anew with MiXCR; each CDR3 protein has one entry. This table holds approximately 200,000 distinct CDR3 sequences, 80% to 95% found once. Material for sequencing was CD8+ T cells from PBMCs. The origin of the receptors is a human donor with multiple sclerosis.

The gene calls are TRBV10-3 and TRBJ1-1; 9 positions match TRBD1. CDR3 length equals 14 residues. CDR1 and CDR2 from the germline V gene are ENHRY and SYGVKD. V trimming: 4 bases; J trimming: 3 bases; junction bases outside the gene matches: 3. CDR3 sequence reads: CAISVRDRDTEAFF. The CDR3 coding sequence is TGTGCCATCAGTGTTCGGGACAGGGACACTGAAGCTTTCTTT.

This clonotype was observed a single time. The rearrangement links TRBV10-3 to TRBJ1-1, with TRBD1 matching over 7 bases. The CDR3 has 16 amino acids. CDR1 and CDR2 (germline): ENHRY, SYGVKD. With 4 bases clipped from V and 6 bases from J, the junction kept 14 bases outside the gene matches. CDR3 DNA: TGTGCCATCAGTGGTGACAGGGAGGTCCTTGGTCCTGAAGCTTTCTTT. Its protein is CAISGDREVLGPEAFF.

This rearrangement joins TRBV25-1 to TRBJ1-1; D is unclear. Trimming stripped 1 base from V and 7 bases from J, with 10 bases between. Per germline, CDR1 MGHDK and CDR2 SYGVNS. The CDR3 totals 13 residues. CDR3 in amino acids: CASSESWGDEAFF. The DNA of the CDR3 is TGTGCCAGCAGTGAATCGTGGGGTGATGAAGCTTTCTTT.

The chain uses TRBV14 and TRBJ1-1; D is ambiguous. Per germline, CDR1 SGHDN and CDR2 FVKESK. This CDR3 is built from 17 residues. Trimming removed 0 bases at V and 3 bases at J, with 17 bases between. DNA of the CDR3: TGTGCCAGCAGCCAAGACCTTTTAGTAGGGTGGGACACTGAAGCTTTCTTT. This translates into CASSQDLLVGWDTEAFF.

The J gene is TRBJ1-3, the V gene TRBV19, with D possibly TRBD1 on 5 matching bases. Trimming stripped 3 bases from V and 4 bases from J, with 19 bases between. Germline CDR1 is LNHDA and CDR2 is SQIVND (reference sequence). This CDR3 is built from 17 residues. Written as DNA, the CDR3 is TGTGCCAGTAGTATGGCTTGGGCAGCGGGGCTCGGAAACACCATATATTTT. Encoded protein: CASSMAWAAGLGNTIYF.

The chain uses TRBV20-1 and TRBJ2-3, with D unclear. CDR3 length equals 17 residues. From germline, CDR1 is DFQATT and CDR2 SNEGSKA (reference sequence). Between the trimmed V and J ends, which lost 3 bases and 4 bases, there was a span of 23 bases. As DNA, the CDR3 is TGCAGTGCTAGTGGGATTATTACCCCCCCACGCCCAGATACGCAGTATTTT. As protein: CSASGIITPPRPDTQYF.

V usage is TRBV13 and J usage is TRBJ2-7, with D possibly TRBD1 on 6 matching bases. The CDR3 contains 16 residues. Germline loops: CDR1 PRHDT, CDR2 FYEKMQ (reference sequence). The V end lost 5 bases, the J end lost 2 bases, and 19 bases lay between the germline ends. The chain's CDR3 is CASSHNPGTSPYEQYF. As DNA, the CDR3 is TGTGCCAGCAGCCACAACCCGGGGACATCCCCCTACGAGCAGTACTTC.

In nucleotides, the CDR3 is TGTGCCAGCAGTGAAAGGGGCCCGGGGGACCCCTACAATGAGCAGTTCTTC. Encoded protein: CASSERGPGDPYNEQFF. The V and J genes are TRBV25-1 and TRBJ2-1; possible D gene TRBD2, 6 bases. In germline, CDR1 is MGHDK, CDR2 SYGVNS. The V and J ends lost 2 bases and 2 bases respectively, with 16 bases between them. CDR3 length equals 17 residues.

This chain connects TRBV12-5 to TRBJ2-1; D might be TRBD1 (6 bases). Germline V lookup: CDR1 LGHNT, CDR2 FRNRAP. V shed 6 bases and J shed 4 bases, with 10 bases lying between them. The CDR3 spans 13 residues. CDR3 sequence reads: CASGSTGYNEQFF. The CDR3 DNA follows: TGTGCTAGTGGCTCAACAGGGTACAATGAGCAGTTCTTC.

The chain links TRBV9 to TRBJ2-5, with D possibly matching TRBD2 (5 bases). V dropped 0 bases and J dropped 2 bases, with 11 bases sitting between them. The CDR3 contains 15 residues. In germline, CDR1 is SGDLS, CDR2 YYNGEE. The CDR3 bases are TGTGCCAGCAGCGTAGTAGCGACAACACAAGAGACCCAGTACTTC. Protein product: CASSVVATTQETQYF.

This chain joins TRBV14 and TRBJ1-2; TRBD1 might be the D (5 bases). V was trimmed by 0 bases and J by 7 bases, leaving 15 bases between them. The CDR3 runs to 15 residues. Germline loops: CDR1 SGHDN, CDR2 FVKESK. Written as DNA, the CDR3 is TGTGCCAGCAGCCAAGATCTACAGGCGGTTAGTGGCTACACCTTC. It is translated as CASSQDLQAVSGYTF.

This clonotype was detected only a few times. V is TRBV27 and J is TRBJ2-7; D is ambiguous. This CDR3 comprises 17 residues. CDR1 MNHEY and CDR2 SMNVEV come from the germline V gene (reference sequence). With 6 bases removed from V and 6 bases from J, the gap between germline ends came to 27 bases. The CDR3 DNA follows: TGTGCCAGCAGCACCGTTTCCAACACACGACACTCGGTCGAGCAGTACTTC. Translation gives CASSTVSNTRHSVEQYF.

The V call is TRBV9, the J call TRBJ1-2; TRBD1 matches at 7 bases. J was trimmed by 3 bases and V by 2 bases; bases with no gene match: 7. Germline V CDR1 and CDR2: SGDLS, YYNGEE. The CDR3 has 15 residues. The CDR3 sequence: CASSVGGQVDYGYTF. CDR3 in DNA: TGTGCCAGCAGCGTCGGAGGACAGGTTGACTATGGCTACACCTTC.

The chain recombines TRBV9 with TRBJ1-1, with no clear D. V was shortened by 4 bases and J by 0 bases, with 10 bases between the two germline ends. In germline, CDR1 is SGDLS, CDR2 YYNGEE. This CDR3 spans 14 amino acids. The CDR3 spells CASSPPEVNTEAFF. CDR3 sequence (DNA): TGTGCCAGCAGCCCGCCGGAAGTGAACACTGAAGCTTTCTTT.

This clonotype was observed once. The rearrangement joins TRBV6-6 to TRBJ1-2, with 8 bases fitting TRBD1. The CDR3 extends over 13 amino acids. J gave up 4 bases and V 6 bases, and 4 bases lay outside the gene matches. CDR1 MNHNY and CDR2 SVGAGI come from the germline V gene (reference sequence). CDR3 nucleotides: TGTGCCAGCAGAGGACAGGGTGTCTATGGCTACACCTTC. Residues: CASRGQGVYGYTF.

The chain combines TRBV7-2 with TRBJ1-6; tentatively, D is TRBD1 (5 bases). This CDR3 spans 15 amino acids. V lost 0 bases, J lost 7 bases, and 10 bases lay in between. Germline values: CDR1 SGHTA, CDR2 FQGNSA. This chain's CDR3 is CASSLAGDLNSPLHF. In DNA, the CDR3 is TGTGCCAGCAGCTTAGCGGGGGATCTCAATTCACCCCTCCACTTT.

The chain uses TRBV29-1 and TRBJ2-1; D is ambiguous. The germline V and J ends were trimmed by 4 bases and 0 bases, with 4 bases remaining between them. This CDR3 region has 12 residues. The germline CDR1 and CDR2 sequences are SQVTM and ANQGSEA. The CDR3 sequence is CSVVGSYNEQFF. CDR3 nucleotides: TGCAGCGTTGTAGGCTCCTACAATGAGCAGTTCTTC.

The V call is TRBV20-1, the J call TRBJ2-3; TRBD1 matches 9 bases. The CDR3 totals 18 residues. From germline, CDR1 is DFQATT and CDR2 SNEGSKA (reference sequence). Losses at the gene ends were 0 bases for V and 5 bases for J; bases not matched to a gene: 15. CDR3 in DNA: TGCAGTGCTAGAGACCCCGGGGTCGGGACAGGGACCGAAGATACGCAGTATTTT. Translated, it gives CSARDPGVGTGTEDTQYF.